One and the same sample provided the 29 T cell receptor beta chains below, sequenced in a study of blood T cell repertoires in COVID-19. Generated by immunoSEQ multiplex PCR, the TCRdb table keeps only in-frame clones and is missing some. The repertoire holds roughly 230,000 clones, with roughly 84% as singletons. Sequences were obtained from peripheral blood. The receptors originated from a woman aged 45-65 years with acute or convalescent COVID-19.

This clone has just a few counts. The chain is built from TRBV5-1 and TRBJ2-1, with 10 positions matching TRBD2. V trimming: 1 base; J trimming: 6 bases; junction bases outside the gene matches: 13. CDR1 is SGHRS and CDR2 is YFSETQ in the germline V gene. The CDR3 consists of 18 residues. CDR3 residues: CASSLYASGGGNVNEQFF. As DNA, the CDR3 is TGCGCCAGCAGCTTGTACGCTAGCGGGGGAGGGAACGTCAATGAGCAGTTCTTC.

This sequence joins TRBV4-1 and TRBJ1-3; D call uncertain. This CDR3 contains 16 residues. Germline V CDR1 and CDR2: MGHRA, YSYEKL. The ends were cut back, 2 bases at V and 0 bases at J, with 11 bases in the middle. In DNA, the CDR3 is TGCGCCAGCAGCCAAAGCTCCCTGAGCTCTGGAAACACCATATATTTT. It translates to CASSQSSLSSGNTIYF.

A note on this clone: At one of its ends the junction is not consistent with the germline gene, which may arise from a read error. The J gene is TRBJ2-3, the V gene TRBV7-7; 8 nucleotides align to TRBD2. Germline lookup yields CDR1 SSHAT and CDR2 FNYEAQ (reference sequence). The CDR3 contains 16 residues. The chain's CDR3 is CASSLQAGESTDTQYF. The CDR3 nucleotides read TGTGCTAGCAGTTTGCAAGCGGGGGAAAGCACAGATACGCAGTATTTT.

The V and J genes are TRBV3-1 (or the pseudogene TRBV3-2) and TRBJ1-2; maybe TRBD1 (5 bases). This CDR3 is 18 amino acids long. Germline assignment: CDR1 LGHDT and CDR2 YNNKEL (reference sequence). Trimming left V 1 base short and J 6 bases short, with 24 bases between. CDR3: CASSQVSGYGGNSHGYTF. In DNA form, the CDR3 reads TGTGCCAGCAGCCAAGTTTCGGGTTACGGGGGGAATTCCCATGGCTACACCTTC.

This rearrangement joins TRBV5-6 to TRBJ2-1; 9 bases map to TRBD2. The CDR3 spans 17 residues. Trimming removed 1 base from V and 1 base from J; junction bases left unmatched: 6. Germline V lookup: CDR1 SGHDT, CDR2 YYEEEE. In DNA, the CDR3 is TGTGCCAGCAGCTTGCCTAGCGGGGACCCTTCCTACAATGAGCAGTTCTTC. Translation: CASSLPSGDPSYNEQFF.

The chain is built from TRBV5-1 and TRBJ2-2, with 7 bases that match TRBD1. Per germline, CDR1 SGHRS and CDR2 YFSETQ. The CDR3 has 12 amino acids. V shed 7 bases, J shed 5 bases, and the junction held 2 bases outside the gene matches. The CDR3 is CASGDRTGELFF. The DNA of the CDR3 is TGCGCCAGCGGGGACAGAACCGGGGAGCTGTTTTTT. The whole variable domain, remainder taken from reference TRBV5-1 and TRBJ2-2, is KAGVTQTPRYLIKTRGQQVTLSCSPISGHRSVSWYQQTPGQGLQFLFEYFSETQRNKGNFPGRFSGRQFSNSRSEMNVSTLELGDSALYLCASGDRTGELFFGEGSRLTVL.

The V call is TRBV2, the J call TRBJ2-7, with TRBD1 matching 7 bases. Trimming removed 6 bases from V and 4 bases from J; junction bases left unmatched: 6. Germline values: CDR1 SNHLY, CDR2 FYNNEI. The CDR3 extends over 13 amino acids. CDR3 loop: CASSLGQTYEQYF. Written as DNA, the CDR3 is TGTGCCAGCAGCCTGGGACAGACATACGAGCAGTACTTC.

This CDR3 is CASSSKGVSGNSYNEQFF. Written as DNA, the CDR3 is TGTGCCAGCAGCTCAAAAGGTGTTAGCGGAAACTCCTACAATGAGCAGTTCTTC. The chain recombines TRBV6-2 or TRBV6-3 with TRBJ2-1, with D possibly being TRBD2 (6 bases). In germline, CDR1 is MNHEY, CDR2 SVGEGT. The length of the CDR3 is 18 residues. V shed 6 bases and J shed 0 bases, with 21 bases lying between them.

The chain couples TRBV5-1 to TRBJ1-6; 12 nucleotides line up with TRBD1. Trimming at V came to 4 bases and at J to 10 bases, leaving 6 bases not matched to a gene. The CDR3 has 15 residues. Germline V CDR1 and CDR2: SGHRS, YFSETQ. For the CDR3, the DNA is TGCGCCAGCAGCCCGGGACAGGGGGCGCGCTCACCCCTCCACTTT. The encoded protein is CASSPGQGARSPLHF. The whole variable domain, remainder taken from reference TRBV5-1 and TRBJ1-6, is KAGVTQTPRYLIKTRGQQVTLSCSPISGHRSVSWYQQTPGQGLQFLFEYFSETQRNKGNFPGRFSGRQFSNSRSEMNVSTLELGDSALYLCASSPGQGARSPLHFGNGTRLTVT.

The CDR3 loop reads CASSLDRGGSPLHF. In DNA form, the CDR3 reads TGTGCCAGCAGTTTAGACCGGGGGGGTTCACCCCTCCACTTT. This rearrangement joins TRBV27 to TRBJ1-6; D is possibly TRBD1 (5 bases). Germline assignment: CDR1 MNHEY and CDR2 SMNVEV (reference sequence). The CDR3 is 14 residues long. Trimming cost V 2 bases and J 9 bases, with 11 bases left between them.

The chain joins TRBV5-5 to TRBJ2-7; no firm D call. The germline V gene encodes CDR1 SGHKS and CDR2 YYEKEE (reference sequence). The CDR3 loop spans 12 amino acids. The V end lost 3 bases, the J end lost 7 bases, and 11 bases lay between the germline ends. The CDR3: CASSYVSSEQYF. DNA of the CDR3: TGTGCCAGCAGCTACGTCTCGAGTGAGCAGTACTTC.

The chain uses TRBV18 and TRBJ2-1, with TRBD2 identical over 9 bases. The CDR3 covers 16 residues. Germline assignment: CDR1 KGHSH and CDR2 LQKENI. J was trimmed by 10 bases and V by 0 bases; bases with no gene match: 10. The CDR3 spells CASSPPTAGGPQEQFF. DNA of the CDR3: TGTGCCAGCTCACCACCAACCGCGGGAGGGCCACAGGAGCAGTTCTTC.

The CDR3 DNA is TGTGCCAGCAGCTATCAGGGGTCCTACGAGCAGTACTTC. The encoded protein is CASSYQGSYEQYF. V gene TRBV7-8 combines with J gene TRBJ2-7; D is possibly TRBD1 (6 bases). Looked up from germline, CDR1 is SGHVS and CDR2 is FQNEAQ. V lost 4 bases and J 1 base, leaving 8 bases between the germline ends. This CDR3 is built from 13 residues.

This clone was counted a single time. CDR3 sequence: CAWSTSGGADGYTF. The CDR3 coding sequence is TGTGCCTGGAGTACCTCGGGGGGCGCGGACGGCTACACCTTC. This chain links TRBV30 with TRBJ1-2; maybe TRBD1 (6 bases). Germline V gene lookup returns CDR1 GTSNPN and CDR2 SVGIG (reference sequence). The CDR3 is 14 residues long. The ends were cut back, 2 bases at V and 8 bases at J, with 18 bases in the middle.

The rearrangement joins TRBV28 to TRBJ1-2; TRBD1 might be the D (6 bases). CDR3 length: 14 amino acids. The V gene's germline CDR1 is MDHEN and CDR2 SYDVKM. V was shortened by 3 bases and J by 2 bases, with 10 bases between the two germline ends. The DNA for the CDR3 is TGTGCCAGCAGTTTGGATACAGGGAACTATGGCTACACCTTC. It is translated as CASSLDTGNYGYTF.

The chain links TRBV30 to TRBJ1-3; D not resolved. V was clipped by 2 bases and J by 7 bases, with 6 bases between them. Germline V gene sequence: CDR1 GTSNPN, CDR2 SVGIG (reference sequence). This CDR3 spans 11 amino acids. In DNA form, the CDR3 reads TGTGCCTGGAGTATCGAGAACACCATATATTTT. Translation gives CAWSIENTIYF. The full variable domain, in which reference TRBV30 and TRBJ1-3 provide the parts outside the CDR3, is SQTIHQWPATLVQPVGSPLSLECTVEGTSNPNLYWYRQAAGRGLQLLFYSVGIGQISSEVPQNLSASRPQDRQFILSSKKLLLSDSGFYLCAWSIENTIYFGEGSWLTVV.

The genes are TRBV19 and TRBJ2-5; a possible D gene is TRBD1 (6 bases). This CDR3 is 14 amino acids long. Per germline, CDR1 LNHDA and CDR2 SQIVND (reference sequence). Trimming took off 5 bases at V and 0 bases at J, with 10 bases between the two ends. The CDR3 region is CASSSRGNQETQYF. The CDR3 DNA is TGTGCCAGTAGTTCCAGGGGCAACCAAGAGACCCAGTACTTC.

The chain is built from TRBV4-2 and TRBJ1-2; TRBD1 matches at 12 bases. The CDR3 is 15 amino acids. From germline, CDR1 is LGHNA and CDR2 YNFKEQ. The ends lost 4 bases at V and 6 bases at J; junction bases unmatched: 6. For the CDR3, the DNA is TGTGCCAGCAGCCCCAGGGACAGGGGGCAGGATGGCTACACCTTC. Its protein is CASSPRDRGQDGYTF.

The chain combines TRBV27 with TRBJ2-5, with 7 bases aligning to TRBD2. V dropped 5 bases and J dropped 1; count of bases not matched to a gene: 7. Per germline, CDR1 MNHEY and CDR2 SMNVEV (reference sequence). The CDR3 length is 15 residues. CDR3 loop: CASSPGLGLQETQYF. For the CDR3, the DNA is TGTGCCAGCAGTCCAGGACTAGGTCTCCAAGAGACCCAGTACTTC.

This rearrangement joins TRBV4-1 to TRBJ1-4, with TRBD1 identical over 7 bases. J lost 4 bases, V lost 4 bases, and 3 bases had no gene match. Germline loops: CDR1 MGHRA, CDR2 YSYEKL. This CDR3 region has 14 residues. The CDR3 reads CASSPGQYNEKLFF. The CDR3 region has the DNA TGCGCCAGCAGCCCGGGACAGTATAATGAAAAACTGTTTTTT.

This chain links TRBV3-1 (or the pseudogene TRBV3-2) with TRBJ1-1; D not resolved. Germline values: CDR1 LGHDT, CDR2 YNNKEL (reference sequence). Trimming took 0 bases from V and 0 from J, leaving 5 bases between them. The CDR3 has 14 residues. In DNA form, the CDR3 reads TGTGCCAGCAGCCAAGACGGGGTGAACACTGAAGCTTTCTTT. It is translated as CASSQDGVNTEAFF.

The CDR3 nucleotides are TGTGCCACCAGTGATTCGAGCATTACAGATACGCAGTATTTT. Its protein product is CATSDSSITDTQYF. This chain uses TRBV24-1 with TRBJ2-3; D gene uncertain. Germline V gene data show CDR1 as KGHDR and CDR2 as SFDVKD. The germline V and J ends were trimmed by 2 bases and 3 bases, with 8 bases remaining between them. The CDR3 runs 14 residues.

The rearrangement uses TRBV27 and TRBJ1-1, with D possibly matching TRBD1 (6 bases). CDR3 length: 14 amino acids. V was shortened by 4 bases and J by 6 bases, with 15 bases between the two germline ends. CDR1 and CDR2 (germline): MNHEY, SMNVEV (reference sequence). CDR3 nucleotide sequence: TGTGCCAGCAGTTCGAGGGACACCAAGTCTGAAGCTTTCTTT. Its protein is CASSSRDTKSEAFF.

Only a few counts were recorded for this clone. The gene calls are TRBV19 and TRBJ2-5; no clear D. The germline gives CDR1 LNHDA, CDR2 SQIVND (reference sequence). This CDR3 contains 13 residues. The ends were cut back, 3 bases at V and 2 bases at J, with 7 bases in the middle. This chain's CDR3 is CASSIGRQETQYF. As DNA, the CDR3 is TGTGCCAGTAGTATTGGCAGACAAGAGACCCAGTACTTC.

The chain combines TRBV27 with TRBJ2-7; D gene unclear. V was cut by 5 bases and J by 0 bases, with 14 bases left in between. The CDR3 has 15 residues. CDR1 is MNHEY and CDR2 is SMNVEV in the germline V gene (reference sequence). The CDR3 region is CASSLGTAGSYEQYF. The DNA for the CDR3 is TGTGCCAGCAGTCTCGGAACAGCCGGCTCCTACGAGCAGTACTTC.

This chain connects TRBV7-9 to TRBJ1-2; a weak D match, TRBD1 (6 bases). In germline, CDR1 is SEHNR, CDR2 FQNEAQ (reference sequence). The CDR3 is 13 residues long. V gave up 4 bases and J gave up 4 bases, with 10 bases separating them. The DNA of the CDR3 is TGTGCCAGCAGCTCCGGGACACTCTATGGCTACACCTTC. Its protein is CASSSGTLYGYTF.

The chain couples TRBV14 to TRBJ2-3; a weak D match, TRBD1 (6 bases). The CDR3 totals 14 residues. Germline V gives CDR1 SGHDN, CDR2 FVKESK. The V and J ends lost 4 bases and 2 bases respectively, with 10 bases between them. The DNA of the CDR3 is TGTGCCAGCAGCCGGACAGACTTCACAGATACGCAGTATTTT. Translating it yields CASSRTDFTDTQYF.

V and J are TRBV6-5 and TRBJ1-6, with a possible D match to TRBD1 (6 bases). Germline V gene sequence: CDR1 MNHEY, CDR2 SVGAGI. Trimming removed 0 bases from V and 7 bases from J, with 13 bases in between. The CDR3 runs 16 residues. The CDR3 reads CASSYSTGGRNSPLHF. CDR3 nucleotide sequence: TGTGCCAGCAGTTACTCTACCGGGGGGCGAAATTCACCCCTCCACTTT.

Only a few counts were recorded for this clone. The chain recombines TRBV4-3 with TRBJ2-1; weak D call: TRBD1 (5 bases). Trimming cost V 1 base and J 0 bases, with 10 bases left between them. The CDR3 runs to 16 residues. The V gene's germline CDR1 is LGHNA and CDR2 YSLEER. In DNA, the CDR3 is TGCGCCAGCAGCCAAGCAGGGCACAGCTCCTACAATGAGCAGTTCTTC. This codes for CASSQAGHSSYNEQFF.